This T cell receptor beta chain emerged from a study of regulatory T cells in long-lasting Graves disease. Findings and caveats of the study: Segments TRBV28, TRBJ1-2 and TRBJ2-5 showed preferential usage in persistent disease.

Noted time point: newly diagnosed GD, antithyroid drugs for less than 3 months. Isolated PBMC RNA provided the starting material for the TCR library. Points on this clonotype: Its antigen is still unknown.

Germline V gives CDR1 SGHRS, CDR2 YFSETQ. The J segment lost 9 bases and the V segment lost 0 bases, leaving 2 bases of the junction unmatched. The length of the CDR3 is 12 residues. Sequencing libraries for TCR beta were prepared with iRepertoire HTBI primers and Arm-PCR of CDR3 regions. Methods used by the authors: The identification of approximately 62 TRBV and roughly 14 TRBJ segments was made across samples. TCRdb passed the multiplex PCR reads through MiXCR, listing each CDR3 protein once. TCRdb, not the authors, supplied the V and J calls. The sample lists about 560,000 distinct CDR3 sequences; roughly 15% were seen once. The same sample was also used in a study of T cells in Graves' hyperthyroidism and ophthalmopathy.

This receptor was taken from a man between 18 and 29 years old with Graves disease. This chain links TRBV5-1 with TRBJ2-5; 7 nucleotides line up with TRBD1. The sequencing used peripheral blood mononuclear cells (PBMCs), collected at new diagnosis, from a patient treated with antithyroid drugs. The CDR3 is CASSLGQGAQYF. The CDR3 bases are TGCGCCAGCAGCTTGGGTCAGGGGGCCCAGTACTTC.